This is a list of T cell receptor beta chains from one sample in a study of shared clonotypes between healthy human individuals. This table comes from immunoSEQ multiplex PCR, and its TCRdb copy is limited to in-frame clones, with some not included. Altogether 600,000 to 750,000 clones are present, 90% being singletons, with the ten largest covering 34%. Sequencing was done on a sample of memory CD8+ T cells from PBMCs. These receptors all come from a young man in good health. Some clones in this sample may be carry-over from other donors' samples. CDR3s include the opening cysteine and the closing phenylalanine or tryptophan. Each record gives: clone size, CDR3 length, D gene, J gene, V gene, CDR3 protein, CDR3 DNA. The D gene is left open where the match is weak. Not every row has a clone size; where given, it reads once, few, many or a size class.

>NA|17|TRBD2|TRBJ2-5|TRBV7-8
CASSQVRAGESKETQYF
TGTGCCAGCAGCCAGGTTCGAGCGGGAGAGAGTAAAGAGACCCAGTACTTC
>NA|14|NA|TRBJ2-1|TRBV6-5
CATSIREAYNEQFF
TGTGCCACGAGCATCAGGGAGGCCTACAATGAGCAGTTCTTC
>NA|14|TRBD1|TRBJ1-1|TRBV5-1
CASSPATGDTEAFF
TGCGCCAGCAGCCCTGCTACAGGGGACACTGAAGCTTTCTTT
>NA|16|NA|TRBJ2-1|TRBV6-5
CASSYSSGTVLNEQFF
TGTGCCAGCAGTTACTCAAGCGGGACAGTCCTCAATGAGCAGTTCTTC
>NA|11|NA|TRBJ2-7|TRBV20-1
CSARAPYEQYF
TGCAGTGCTAGAGCACCATACGAGCAGTACTTC
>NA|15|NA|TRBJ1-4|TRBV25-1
CASSDRGTDNEKLFF
TGTGCCAGCAGTGATAGGGGGACGGATAATGAAAAACTGTTTTTT
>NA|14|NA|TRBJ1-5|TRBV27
CASRLRVGNQPQHF
TGTGCCAGCAGGCTCCGGGTGGGCAATCAGCCCCAGCATTTT
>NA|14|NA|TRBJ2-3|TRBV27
CASSLGGGGDTQYF
TGTGCCAGCAGTTTAGGTGGTGGGGGCGATACGCAGTATTTT
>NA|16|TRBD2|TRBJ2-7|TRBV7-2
CASSPWTSGASYEQYF
TGTGCCAGCAGCCCGTGGACTAGCGGGGCCTCCTACGAGCAGTACTTC
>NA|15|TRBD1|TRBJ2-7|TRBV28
CASSSDRGSTYEQYF
TGTGCCAGCAGTTCAGACAGGGGGTCGACCTACGAGCAGTACTTC
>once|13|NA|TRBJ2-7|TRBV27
CASAYGRTYEQYF
TGTGCCAGCGCATACGGACGGACCTACGAGCAGTACTTC
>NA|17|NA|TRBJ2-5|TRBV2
CASSRYPDSSDQETQYF
TGTGCCAGCAGTCGATACCCGGACTCGTCCGATCAAGAGACCCAGTACTTC
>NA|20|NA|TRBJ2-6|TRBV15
CATSRDGGGSTISGANVLTF
TGTGCCACCAGCAGAGATGGGGGCGGCAGTACCATCTCTGGGGCCAACGTCCTGACTTTC
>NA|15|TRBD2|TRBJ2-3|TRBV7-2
CASSSLAGGTDTQYF
TGTGCCAGCAGCTCTCTAGCGGGAGGAACAGATACGCAGTATTTT
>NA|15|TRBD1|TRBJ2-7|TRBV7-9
CASSLRDSDPFEQYF
TGTGCCAGCAGCTTACGGGACAGCGACCCCTTCGAGCAGTACTTC
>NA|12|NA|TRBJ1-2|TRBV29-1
CSVVEPNYGYTF
TGCAGCGTTGTGGAACCCAACTATGGCTACACCTTC
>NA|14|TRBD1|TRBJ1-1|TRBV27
CASSSRDRVTEAFF
TGTGCCAGCAGTTCCCGGGACAGGGTCACTGAAGCTTTCTTT
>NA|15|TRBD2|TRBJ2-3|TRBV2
CASRRTTSGTDTQYF
TGTGCCAGCCGAAGAACGACTAGCGGGACAGATACGCAGTATTTT
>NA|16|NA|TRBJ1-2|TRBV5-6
CASSPFRRGRNYGYTF
TGTGCCAGCAGCCCCTTTAGGCGGGGGCGCAACTATGGCTACACCTTC
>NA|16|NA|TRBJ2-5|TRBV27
CASSLSLVAAGETQYF
TGTGCCAGCAGTTTATCGCTCGTGGCGGCCGGGGAGACCCAGTACTTC
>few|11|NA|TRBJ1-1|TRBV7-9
CASSPATEAFF
TGTGCCAGCTCCCCCGCCACTGAAGCTTTCTTT
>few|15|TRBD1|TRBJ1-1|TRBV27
CASSLGTVPVTEAFF
TGTGCCAGCAGCCTAGGGACAGTTCCTGTCACTGAAGCTTTCTTT
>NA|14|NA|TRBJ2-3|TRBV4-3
CASSELAGGDTQYF
TGCGCCAGCTCGGAGCTAGCAGGTGGGGATACGCAGTATTTT
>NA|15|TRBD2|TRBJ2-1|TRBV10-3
CAISRTSGNNYEQFF
TGTGCCATCAGTAGGACTAGCGGGAACAACTATGAGCAGTTCTTC
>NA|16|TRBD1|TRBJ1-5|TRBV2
CASSEGRRTGLQPQHF
TGTGCCAGCAGTGAGGGGCGGAGGACAGGGCTTCAGCCCCAGCATTTT
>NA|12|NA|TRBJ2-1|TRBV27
CASSPAGNVQFF
TGTGCCAGCAGTCCTGCGGGCAATGTGCAGTTCTTC
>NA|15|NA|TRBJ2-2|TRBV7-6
CASSLPSRGGGELFF
TGTGCCAGCAGCTTACCGTCCAGGGGTGGCGGGGAGCTGTTTTTT
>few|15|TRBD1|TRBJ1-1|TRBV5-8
CASSLGIAAGQGSFF
TGTGCCAGCAGCTTAGGTATAGCGGCGGGACAGGGTTCTTTCTTT
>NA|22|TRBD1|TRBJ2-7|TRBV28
CASSLFKLRQSLPRGPSDEQYF
TGTGCCAGCAGTTTATTTAAACTCCGACAGTCACTTCCCAGGGGGCCCTCAGACGAGCAGTACTTC
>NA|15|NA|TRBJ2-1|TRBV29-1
CSVEGGAGTYNEQFF
TGCAGCGTTGAAGGGGGGGCAGGGACCTACAATGAGCAGTTCTTC
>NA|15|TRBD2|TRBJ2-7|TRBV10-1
CASSMTSGGVDEQYF
TGCGCCAGCAGCATGACTAGCGGGGGTGTTGACGAGCAGTACTTC
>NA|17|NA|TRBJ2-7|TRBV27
CASSLSATYGTTYEQYF
TGTGCCAGCAGTTTATCGGCCACATACGGGACCACCTACGAGCAGTACTTC
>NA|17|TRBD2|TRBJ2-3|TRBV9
CASSAVGLAELTDTQYF
TGTGCCAGCAGCGCTGTGGGACTAGCGGAGCTCACAGATACGCAGTATTTT
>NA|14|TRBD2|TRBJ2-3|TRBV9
CASSGDYLTDTQYF
TGTGCCAGCAGCGGGGACTACCTCACAGATACGCAGTATTTT
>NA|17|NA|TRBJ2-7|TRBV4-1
CASSQVEDNSGLYEQYF
TGCGCCAGCAGCCAGGTTGAGGATAATAGCGGACTTTACGAGCAGTACTTC
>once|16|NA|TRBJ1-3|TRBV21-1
CASSSQGGTTENTIYF
TGTGCCAGCAGCAGCCAGGGGGGCACTACTGAAAACACCATATATTTT
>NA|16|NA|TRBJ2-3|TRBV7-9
CASSDQVEIVTDTQYF
TGTGCCAGCAGCGACCAGGTGGAGATTGTCACAGATACGCAGTATTTT
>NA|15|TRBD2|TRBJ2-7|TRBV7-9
CASSQGPGGAGEQYF
TGCGCCAGCAGCCAAGGACCCGGGGGGGCGGGCGAGCAGTACTTC
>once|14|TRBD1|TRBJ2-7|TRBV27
CASSARGQSYEQYF
TGTGCCAGCAGTGCTAGGGGACAGTCCTACGAGCAGTACTTC
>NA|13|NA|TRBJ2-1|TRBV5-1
CASSRSSYNEQFF
TGCGCCAGCAGTCGGTCTTCCTACAATGAGCAGTTCTTC
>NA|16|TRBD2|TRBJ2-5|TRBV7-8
CASTTRWTSEKETQYF
TGTGCCAGCACCACCCGGTGGACTAGCGAAAAAGAGACCCAGTACTTC
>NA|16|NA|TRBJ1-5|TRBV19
CASNLGGPYSNQPQHF
TGTGCCAGTAACCTGGGGGGGCCATATAGCAATCAGCCCCAGCATTTT
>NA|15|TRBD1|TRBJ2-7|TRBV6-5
CASSPLTGGAYEQYF
TGTGCCAGCAGCCCCTTGACAGGGGGCGCTTACGAGCAGTACTTC
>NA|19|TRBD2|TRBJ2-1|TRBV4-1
CASSQGGSGGRIFFPGLFF
TGCGCCAGCAGCCAAGGGGGGTCGGGCGGGAGAATCTTTTTTCCGGGTCTGTTCTTC
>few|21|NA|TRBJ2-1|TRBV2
CASSKGEGALPGTSGIGEQFF
TGTGCCAGCAGTAAAGGGGAGGGGGCACTGCCCGGGACTAGTGGGATCGGTGAGCAGTTCTTC
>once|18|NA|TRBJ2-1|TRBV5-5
CASSLGSGSEFKGGEQFF
TGTGCCAGCAGCTTGGGTTCCGGCTCGGAGTTTAAGGGAGGTGAGCAGTTCTTC
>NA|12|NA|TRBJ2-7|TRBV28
CASSSPSYEQYF
TGTGCCAGCAGTTCGCCCTCCTACGAGCAGTACTTC
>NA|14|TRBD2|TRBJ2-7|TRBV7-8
CASSSSGRASEQYF
TGTGCCAGCAGCTCTAGCGGGAGGGCCTCCGAGCAGTACTTC
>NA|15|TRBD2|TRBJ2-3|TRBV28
CASNLIAGDSDTQYF
TGTGCCAGCAATCTGATAGCGGGAGACTCAGATACGCAGTATTTT
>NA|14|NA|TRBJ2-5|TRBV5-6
CASSLGQGQETQYF
TGTGCCAGCAGCTTAGGCCAGGGCCAGGAGACCCAGTACTTC